Listed below are T cell receptor beta chains from one sample, sequenced in a study of blood T cells in healthy people across ages. TCRdb analysed the 5' RACE reads with MiXCR anew, one entry per CDR3 protein. This sample has 950,000 to 1,200,000 distinct CDR3 sequences, with 35% to 45% found just once. Material for sequencing was blood. Receptors originate from a man aged 18 to 29 in good health. CDR3s include the opening cysteine and the closing phenylalanine or tryptophan. The D gene is left open where the match is weak. The listing skips clone size in some rows; elsewhere it reads once, few, many or a size class.

J,D,V,size,DNA,CDR3
TRBJ2-3,.,TRBV2,.,TGTGCCAGCACGCTAGCGCAGGGAGATACGCAGTATTTT,CASTLAQGDTQYF
TRBJ2-1,TRBD2,TRBV7-2,.,TGTGCCAGCAGCTCTCCGGGGGGGGTTACCTACAATGGGCAGTTCTTC,CASSSPGGVTYNGQFF
TRBJ1-2,.,TRBV20-1,.,TGCAGTGCCTATAACATGGGGTATGCGGGCTACACCTTC,CSAYNMGYAGYTF
TRBJ1-3,TRBD1,TRBV7-3,.,TGTGCCAGCAGCTCCACAGGGGGCGGTGGAAACACCATATATTTT,CASSSTGGGGNTIYF
TRBJ1-1,TRBD1,TRBV27,few,TGTGCCAGCAAAACACAGGGGCCGTTGAACACTGAAGCTTTCTTT,CASKTQGPLNTEAFF
TRBJ1-1,.,TRBV12-3/TRBV12-4,.,TGTGCCAGCAGATCAAGACAGGCGAACACTGAAGCTTTCTTT,CASRSRQANTEAFF
TRBJ1-2,TRBD1,TRBV7-9,few,TGTGCCAGCAGCTTCGGGACAGGGGTGGACTATGGCTACACCTTC,CASSFGTGVDYGYTF
TRBJ1-1,TRBD1,TRBV4-3,.,TGCGCCAGCAGCCCGGGGACAGGGCGGCCCACTGAAGCTTTCTTT,CASSPGTGRPTEAFF
TRBJ2-7,.,TRBV20-1,.,TGCAGTGCTAGAGGGGAGATCGAATACAATGAGCAGTACTTC,CSARGEIEYNEQYF
TRBJ1-4,.,TRBV15,.,TGTGCCACCAGCAGAGCCAGGGCAACTAATGAAAAACTGTTTTTT,CATSRARATNEKLFF
TRBJ2-1,.,TRBV27,few,TGTGCCAGCAGTTTGGGGGCTAGCCCGTACAATGAGCAGTTCTTC,CASSLGASPYNEQFF
TRBJ1-1,TRBD1,TRBV6-6,few,TGTGCCAGCGACCAGACAGGGTCAATGAACACTGAAGCTTTCTTT,CASDQTGSMNTEAFF
TRBJ2-3,TRBD1,TRBV5-1,.,TGCGCCAGCAGCGTACAGGGGGCGAGGAAAGATACGCAGTATTTT,CASSVQGARKDTQYF
TRBJ2-7,.,TRBV5-6,.,TGTGCCAGCAGACTTTGGGGCCTGAATATCTACGAGCAGTACTTC,CASRLWGLNIYEQYF
TRBJ2-1,TRBD2,TRBV12-3/TRBV12-4,few,TGTGCCAGCAGTTTAGTTCCTAGCGGGGGGCCTGAGCAGTTCTTC,CASSLVPSGGPEQFF
TRBJ1-4,.,TRBV20-1,.,TGCAGTGCTGTCAGGGGAAACACTAATGAAAAACTGTTTTTT,CSAVRGNTNEKLFF
TRBJ2-3,.,TRBV12-5,.,TGTGCTAGCCCTAGGGGCGAGAGTTATACAGATACGCAGTATTTT,CASPRGESYTDTQYF
TRBJ1-2,TRBD1,TRBV30,.,TGTGCCTGGAGCTCTTACGGGACAGGGTACGGCTACACCTTC,CAWSSYGTGYGYTF
TRBJ1-2,TRBD1,TRBV4-2,.,TGTGCCAGCAGCCAAAATGACAGGGTTGGAGACTATGGCTACACCTTC,CASSQNDRVGDYGYTF
TRBJ2-4,.,TRBV6-2/TRBV6-3,once,TGTGTCAGCAGCCCCGGGACCCTCAAAAACATTCAGTACTTC,CVSSPGTLKNIQYF
TRBJ2-1,.,TRBV20-1,.,TGCAGTGCTAGAGAGGCAGCGCATCCCGGGCAGTTCTTC,CSAREAAHPGQFF
TRBJ2-7,TRBD1,TRBV7-9,.,TGTGCCAGCAGCTTCTCGGACAGGGTCTACGAGCAGTACTTC,CASSFSDRVYEQYF
TRBJ2-3,TRBD2,TRBV20-1,few,TGCAGTTCGAAGACTAGCTACTCCTCAGATACGCAGTATTTT,CSSKTSYSSDTQYF
TRBJ1-5,.,TRBV20-1,few,TGCAGTGCTAGGGAACACAACAATCAGCCCCAGCATTTT,CSAREHNNQPQHF
TRBJ2-1,TRBD1,TRBV6-2/TRBV6-3,few,TGTGCCAGCAGTTCAATGGGACAGGGGTCTTACAATGAGCAGTTCTTC,CASSSMGQGSYNEQFF
TRBJ2-5,.,TRBV2,.,TGTGCCACCGAAGACATCCTCACCCAAGAGACCCAGTACTTC,CATEDILTQETQYF
TRBJ2-5,TRBD2,TRBV7-2,.,TGTGCCAGCAGCTTAACCGGGACTAGTCAGGAGACCCAGTACTTC,CASSLTGTSQETQYF
TRBJ1-2,.,TRBV27,few,TGTGCCAGCAGCCAACCAGGGTTAGATGGCTACACCTTC,CASSQPGLDGYTF
TRBJ2-3,.,TRBV12-3/TRBV12-4,many,TGTGCCAGCAGTTTAGCGGGGGGCTACACAGATACGCAGTATTTT,CASSLAGGYTDTQYF
TRBJ2-3,.,TRBV12-3/TRBV12-4,few,TGTGCCAGCAGTTTAGCTTCAGGGAATACGCAGTATTTT,CASSLASGNTQYF
TRBJ1-2,.,TRBV7-2,.,TGTGCCAGCAGCTTAGCGTTTAGGGGCGGGAGATTTCATGGCTACACCTTC,CASSLAFRGGRFHGYTF
TRBJ1-1,.,TRBV7-9,.,TGTGCCAGCAGCTTAAGGGGCGGGGGAGGCTGGACTGAAGCTTTCTTT,CASSLRGGGGWTEAFF
TRBJ2-5,TRBD1,TRBV2,once,TGTGCCAGCAGTTCACAGGGGGGAGTTGGCAATGAGCAGTACTTC,CASSSQGGVGNEQYF
TRBJ1-4,.,TRBV20-1,.,TGCAGTGCTAGAGAAGAGCCCGATGAAAAACTGTTTTTT,CSAREEPDEKLFF
TRBJ1-6,.,TRBV20-1,.,TGCAGTGCTAGAGTCCTTGGTCTAGTCGATTCACCCCTCCACTTT,CSARVLGLVDSPLHF
TRBJ1-5,.,TRBV20-1,.,TGCAGTGCCACCACCGGGATACCGAATCAGCCCCAGCATTTT,CSATTGIPNQPQHF
TRBJ2-3,.,TRBV7-9,.,TGTGCCAGCAGCTCGCCGGGACTTCTCACAGATACGCAGTATTTT,CASSSPGLLTDTQYF
TRBJ1-2,.,TRBV27,few,TGTGCCAGCAGTTTCCTAGGCAGTAACTATGGCTACACCTTC,CASSFLGSNYGYTF
TRBJ2-3,.,TRBV27,few,TGTGCCAGCAGTCCGCTTTCCTCGGTTTCAGATACGCAGTATTTT,CASSPLSSVSDTQYF
TRBJ1-1,.,TRBV6-5,few,TGTGCCAGCAGTACACAGGATGAAGCTTTCTTT,CASSTQDEAFF
TRBJ1-5,.,TRBV20-1,.,TGCAGTGCTAATGGGGGTTCTGGCAATCAGCCCCAGCATTTT,CSANGGSGNQPQHF
TRBJ1-2,.,TRBV15,.,TGTGCCACCTACAGCCCGGCCAAGGGCTATGGCTACACCTTC,CATYSPAKGYGYTF
TRBJ1-2,.,TRBV28,.,TGTGCCAGCAGTTTATCGGCGGTTATCTATGGCTACACCTTC,CASSLSAVIYGYTF
TRBJ2-1,.,TRBV21-1,.,TGTGCCAGCGAAAAGGCCCTTAAGGGGTCCAATGAGCAGTTCTTC,CASEKALKGSNEQFF
TRBJ2-3,TRBD2,TRBV7-3,.,TGTGCCAGCAGCTTCGGACTAGCTACATTGACAGATACACAGTATTTT,CASSFGLATLTDTQYF
TRBJ1-5,.,TRBV5-1,.,TGCGCCAGCAGCTTGGAGCCCCAACTCAATCAGCCCCAGCATTTT,CASSLEPQLNQPQHF
TRBJ2-3,.,TRBV5-1,many,TGCGCCAGCAGCTTGGGGTTGGACTTAGATACGCAGTATTTT,CASSLGLDLDTQYF
TRBJ1-2,.,TRBV9,.,TGTGCCAGCAGCCTACCGGTTGGGGAAGGCTACACCTTC,CASSLPVGEGYTF
TRBJ2-1,.,TRBV7-2,few,TGTGCCAGCAGCTTATCCGGGACGACTAAAAATGAGCAGTTCTTC,CASSLSGTTKNEQFF
TRBJ1-2,TRBD1,TRBV6-5,.,TGTGCCAGCAGGGCTACAGGGGGTTACTATGGCTACACCTTC,CASRATGGYYGYTF
TRBJ2-1,.,TRBV12-3/TRBV12-4,few,TGTGCCAGCAGTTTCGACTTCCTCTATGAGCAGTTCTTC,CASSFDFLYEQFF